Described below is a single T cell receptor (beta chain) sequence and its context. Its antigen is unidentified. Assay: immunoSEQ multiplex PCR; the TCRdb copy retains only in-frame clones and omits some. The sample lists around 140,000 clones, 93% occurring once. This sample was taken from a study of T cell responses to AZD1222 COVID-19 vaccine. In the study overall: Investigators merged groups given second doses at roughly 4 or roughly 12 weeks. Findings of the study overall: Reportedly, nearly half the spike-specific TCRs target unmutated variant regions.

The clonotype comes from an adult in good health. Sequences were derived from peripheral blood, sampled on day 0 of AZD1222 vaccination.

The chain's CDR3 is CASRESQGPYEQYF. The CDR3 coding sequence is TGCGCCAGCAGAGAATCCCAGGGGCCCTACGAGCAGTACTTC. This chain links TRBV10-2 with TRBJ2-7, with D maybe TRBD1 (6 bases). The CDR3 runs to 14 residues. The V gene lost 6 bases and the J gene lost 2 bases, with 14 bases spanning the gap. Looked up from germline, CDR1 is WSHSY and CDR2 is SAAADI.